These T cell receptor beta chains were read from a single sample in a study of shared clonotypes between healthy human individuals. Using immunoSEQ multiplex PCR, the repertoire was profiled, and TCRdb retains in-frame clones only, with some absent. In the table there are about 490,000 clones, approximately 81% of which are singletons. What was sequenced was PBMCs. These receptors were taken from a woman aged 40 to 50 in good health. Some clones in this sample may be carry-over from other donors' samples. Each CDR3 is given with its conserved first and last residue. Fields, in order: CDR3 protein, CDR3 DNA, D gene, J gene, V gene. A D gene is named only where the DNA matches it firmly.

CASSLYSGANVLTF TGTGCCAGCAGTCTATACTCTGGGGCCAACGTCCTGACTTTC NA TRBJ2-6 TRBV28
CASSTGPGPIEAFF TGCGCCAGCAGCACCGGACCGGGACCGATTGAAGCTTTCTTT NA TRBJ1-1 TRBV5-1
CASSGVIWGTNEKLFF TGTGCCAGCAGTGGGGTTATCTGGGGAACAAATGAAAAACTGTTTTTT NA TRBJ1-4 TRBV2
CASSPPQGPYEQYF TGTGCCAGCTCACCACCGCAGGGGCCATACGAGCAGTACTTC NA TRBJ2-7 TRBV18
CASSLGISDTQYF TGCGCCAGCAGCTTGGGTATATCGGATACGCAGTATTTT NA TRBJ2-3 TRBV5-1
CASSLGGSGRGYGYTF TGTGCCAGCAGCTTAGGGGGATCGGGAAGGGGCTATGGCTACACCTTC NA TRBJ1-2 TRBV7-2
CASSPPLVNYGYTF TGTGCCAGCAGCCCGCCTTTAGTGAACTATGGCTACACCTTC NA TRBJ1-2 TRBV11-2
CASSWTGLAGGNEQFF TGCGCCAGCAGCTGGACGGGATTAGCGGGAGGCAATGAGCAGTTCTTC TRBD2 TRBJ2-1 TRBV5-1
CASSYYRREGGYEQYF TGCGCCAGCTCATACTACAGGCGGGAGGGGGGATACGAGCAGTACTTC TRBD2 TRBJ2-7 TRBV10-1
CASSLGGVNTDTQYF TGTGCCAGCAGCTTAGGCGGGGTCAACACAGATACGCAGTATTTT NA TRBJ2-3 TRBV11-2
CASSSASTWANVLTF TGTGCCAGCAGCTCCGCGAGTACCTGGGCCAACGTCCTGACTTTC NA TRBJ2-6 TRBV7-2
CASSSGVAEFYEQYF TGTGCCAGCAGCTCCGGGGTAGCGGAATTCTACGAGCAGTACTTC NA TRBJ2-7 TRBV5-4